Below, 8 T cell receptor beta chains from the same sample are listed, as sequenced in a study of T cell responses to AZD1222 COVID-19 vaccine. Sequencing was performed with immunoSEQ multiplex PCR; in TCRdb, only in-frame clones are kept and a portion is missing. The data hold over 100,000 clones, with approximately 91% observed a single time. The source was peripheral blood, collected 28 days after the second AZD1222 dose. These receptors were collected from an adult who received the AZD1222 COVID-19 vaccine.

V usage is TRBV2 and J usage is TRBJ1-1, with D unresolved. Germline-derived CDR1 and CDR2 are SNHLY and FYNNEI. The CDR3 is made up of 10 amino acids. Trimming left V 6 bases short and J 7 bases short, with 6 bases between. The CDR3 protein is CASRGGEAFF. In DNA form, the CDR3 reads TGTGCCAGCAGAGGAGGTGAAGCTTTCTTT.

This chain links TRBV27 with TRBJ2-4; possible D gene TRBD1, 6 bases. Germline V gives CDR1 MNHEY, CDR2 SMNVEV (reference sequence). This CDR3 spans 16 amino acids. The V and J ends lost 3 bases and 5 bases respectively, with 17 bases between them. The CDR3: CASSFMAGVGENIQYF. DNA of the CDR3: TGTGCCAGCAGTTTTATGGCAGGGGTGGGCGAAAACATTCAGTACTTC.

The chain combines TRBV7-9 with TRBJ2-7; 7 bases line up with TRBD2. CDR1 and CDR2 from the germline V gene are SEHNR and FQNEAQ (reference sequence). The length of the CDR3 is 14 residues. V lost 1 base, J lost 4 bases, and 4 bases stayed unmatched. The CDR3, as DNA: TGTGCCAGCAGCTTAGACCAGGGACTATACGAGCAGTACTTC. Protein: CASSLDQGLYEQYF.

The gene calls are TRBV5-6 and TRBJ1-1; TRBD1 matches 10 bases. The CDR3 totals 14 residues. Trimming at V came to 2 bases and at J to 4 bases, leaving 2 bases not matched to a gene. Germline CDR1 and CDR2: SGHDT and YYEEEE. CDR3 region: CASSFRDRGTEAFF. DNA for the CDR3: TGTGCCAGCAGCTTCCGGGACAGGGGCACTGAAGCTTTCTTT.

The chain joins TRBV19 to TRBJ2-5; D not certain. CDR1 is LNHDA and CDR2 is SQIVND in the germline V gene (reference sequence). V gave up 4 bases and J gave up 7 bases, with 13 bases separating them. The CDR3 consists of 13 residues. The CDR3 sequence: CASSKDIQATQYF. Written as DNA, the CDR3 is TGTGCCAGTAGTAAGGATATTCAGGCGACCCAGTACTTC.

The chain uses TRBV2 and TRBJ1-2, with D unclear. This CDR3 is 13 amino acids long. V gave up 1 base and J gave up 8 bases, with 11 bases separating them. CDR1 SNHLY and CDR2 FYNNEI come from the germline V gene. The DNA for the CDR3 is TGTGCCAGCAGTGAAGGACTTTCCCGGGGCTACACCTTC. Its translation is CASSEGLSRGYTF.

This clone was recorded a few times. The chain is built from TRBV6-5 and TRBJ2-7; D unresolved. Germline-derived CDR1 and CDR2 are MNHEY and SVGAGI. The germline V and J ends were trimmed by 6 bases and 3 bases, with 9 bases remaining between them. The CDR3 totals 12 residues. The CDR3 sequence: CASRRQYYEQYF. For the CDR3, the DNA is TGTGCCAGCAGGAGGCAATACTACGAGCAGTACTTC.

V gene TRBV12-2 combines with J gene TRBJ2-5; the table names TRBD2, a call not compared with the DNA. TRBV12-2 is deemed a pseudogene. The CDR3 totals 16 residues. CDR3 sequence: CASRCRLSSAEETQYF. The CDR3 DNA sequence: TGTGCAAGTCGCTGTAGACTAAGTTCAGCGGAAGAGACCCAGTACTTC.